The rows below give T cell receptor beta chains drawn from one sample of a study of blood T cell repertoires in COVID-19. Generated by immunoSEQ multiplex PCR, the TCRdb table keeps only in-frame clones and is missing some. The sample lists hundreds of thousands of clones; 65% to 90% were seen once. The sample was peripheral blood. These receptors were obtained from a woman aged 70 to 79 with acute or convalescent COVID-19. The CDR3 runs from the conserved cysteine through the conserved F or W. Fields, in order: clone size, D gene, J gene, V gene, CDR3 DNA, CDR3 protein. A D gene is named only where the DNA matches it firmly. The size entry is marked missing in some rows and otherwise reads once, few, many or a size class.

many,TRBD1,TRBJ2-1,TRBV6-2/TRBV6-3,TGTGCCAGCAGTTACGGACAGGGGGTCTCTAGTTTGTCCTACAATGAGCAGTTCTTC,CASSYGQGVSSLSYNEQFF
-,-,TRBJ1-2,TRBV29-1,TGCAGCGTTGACACCACGGGAGGCTACACCTTC,CSVDTTGGYTF
-,TRBD1,TRBJ1-2,TRBV5-1,TGCGCCAGCAGCCCAGGGACAGGGACCGGCACCTTC,CASSPGTGTGTF
-,-,TRBJ1-6,TRBV19,TGTGCCAGTCGGACAGTCTATAATTCACCCCTCCACTTT,CASRTVYNSPLHF
-,-,TRBJ1-2,TRBV28,TGTGCCAGCAGTTTAGGGCCTGGCTACACCTTC,CASSLGPGYTF
-,TRBD1,TRBJ1-1,TRBV28,TGTGCCAGCAGTTTTAGTTTGGGGGACAGGGTGAGAGCTTTCTTT,CASSFSLGDRVRAFF
-,TRBD1,TRBJ1-2,TRBV28,TGTGCCAGCAGCTTTGAGGTGCGTGGACAGGGGGGCTACACCTTC,CASSFEVRGQGGYTF
-,TRBD1,TRBJ2-1,TRBV6-5,TGTGCCAGCAGTAACTTAGGACAGGGTTGGAATGAGCAGTTCTTC,CASSNLGQGWNEQFF
-,-,TRBJ1-4,TRBV5-1,TGCGCCAGCAGCAAGCTTACCGGGACACAGAATGAAAAACTGTTTTTT,CASSKLTGTQNEKLFF
many,TRBD1,TRBJ2-2,TRBV4-3,TGCGCCAGCAGCCATGGGACAGGGGCCGGGGAGCTGTTTTTT,CASSHGTGAGELFF
-,TRBD1,TRBJ1-5,TRBV28,TGTGCCAGCAGTTTAACCACAGGGGGGAGCAATCAGCCCCAGCATTTT,CASSLTTGGSNQPQHF
-,-,TRBJ1-4,TRBV4-3,TGCGCCAGCAGCCAACAGCCCATCGGGACAACTAATGAAAAACTGTTTTTT,CASSQQPIGTTNEKLFF
-,-,TRBJ1-1,TRBV11-2,TGTGCCAGCACGAGGACGGGGGACACTGAAGCTTTCTTT,CASTRTGDTEAFF
once,-,TRBJ1-1,TRBV5-1,TGCGCCAGCAGCTTGGAGCAGAACACTGAAGCTTTCTTT,CASSLEQNTEAFF
few,-,TRBJ1-1,TRBV19,TGTGCCAGTAACATCCGGGACACAAACACTGAAGCTTTCTTT,CASNIRDTNTEAFF
-,TRBD1,TRBJ2-7,TRBV30,TGTGCCTGGACTAGGATGGGCAGGGGGTATCGCGAGCAGTACTTC,CAWTRMGRGYREQYF
-,TRBD1,TRBJ1-2,TRBV4-3,TGCGCCAGCAGCCAAGTAATCGGACAGGGGGGTAACTATGGCTACACCTTC,CASSQVIGQGGNYGYTF
-,TRBD1,TRBJ2-3,TRBV9,TGTGCCAGCAGCGATTCAGGGGGACCAGATACGCAGTATTTT,CASSDSGGPDTQYF
-,TRBD2,TRBJ2-3,TRBV28,TGTGCCAGCAGGAACCAACTAGCGGTCACAGATACGCAGTATTTT,CASRNQLAVTDTQYF
-,TRBD1,TRBJ2-3,TRBV18,TGTGCCAGCTCACGAGGGACAGCTTCCACAGATACGCAGTATTTT,CASSRGTASTDTQYF
few,TRBD1,TRBJ2-3,TRBV5-1,TGCGCCAGCAACCCTGGACAGGGAAGCACAGATACGCAGTATTTT,CASNPGQGSTDTQYF
many,TRBD1,TRBJ1-5,TRBV4-2,TGTGCCAGCAGCCAGGGGGACAGCGGCAATCAGCCCCAGCATTTT,CASSQGDSGNQPQHF
-,-,TRBJ1-4,TRBV21-1,TGTGCCAGCAGGGAAGACAGGTATAATGAAAAACTGTTTTTT,CASREDRYNEKLFF
-,-,TRBJ1-3,TRBV3-1/TRBV3-2,TGTGCCAGCAGCCAAGTAGGGAGGGGAAACACCATATATTTT,CASSQVGRGNTIYF
-,TRBD1,TRBJ1-4,TRBV4-2,TGTGCCAGCAGCCAAGTAGGGACAGGGGGTGAAAAACTGTTTTTT,CASSQVGTGGEKLFF
once,TRBD1,TRBJ1-1,TRBV16,TGTGCCAGCAGCCGAGAAACAGGGGTGGGCACTGAAGCTTTCTTT,CASSRETGVGTEAFF
-,-,TRBJ1-5,TRBV5-4,TGTGCCAGCAGCCCCGGACAGAATCAGCCCCAGCATTTT,CASSPGQNQPQHF
few,-,TRBJ1-1,TRBV5-6,TGTGCCAGCAGCTTGGCGGTGATGAACACTGAAGCTTTCTTT,CASSLAVMNTEAFF
-,-,TRBJ1-6,TRBV6-1,TGTGCCAGCAGTGAAGCGCAGGGTTGGAATAATTCACCCCTCCACTTT,CASSEAQGWNNSPLHF
few,-,TRBJ1-2,TRBV4-1,TGCGCCAGCAGCCCCCATTCCTGGGAGTTCTATGGCTACACCTTC,CASSPHSWEFYGYTF
few,-,TRBJ2-6,TRBV18,TGTGCCAGCTCACCAAAACGGTTAGCTGGGGCCAACGTCCTGACTTTC,CASSPKRLAGANVLTF
-,-,TRBJ1-5,TRBV6-4,TGTGCCAGCAGTGTCGGGGTCAAGACAAGCAATCAGCCCCAGCATTTT,CASSVGVKTSNQPQHF
-,-,TRBJ1-5,TRBV29-1,TGCAGCGCCGGACATAATAGCAATCAGCCCCAGCATTTT,CSAGHNSNQPQHF
-,TRBD1,TRBJ1-6,TRBV5-1,TGCGCCAGCAGCTCCCAGGGGGGTTCCTATAATTCACCCCTCCACTTT,CASSSQGGSYNSPLHF
-,TRBD2,TRBJ2-7,TRBV19,TGTGCCAGTAGATCTAGCGGGGGGGATTACGAGCAGTACTTC,CASRSSGGDYEQYF
-,-,TRBJ1-5,TRBV5-5,TGTGCCAGCAGCGCGACAGGAGCTTATAGCAATCAGCCCCAGCATTTT,CASSATGAYSNQPQHF
-,TRBD1,TRBJ2-5,TRBV2,TGTGCCAGCAACGGACAGGGCCAAGAGACCCAGTACTTC,CASNGQGQETQYF
-,-,TRBJ1-1,TRBV10-3,TGTGCCATCAGTGAGTCCCCAGGCACTGAAGCTTTCTTT,CAISESPGTEAFF
once,TRBD1,TRBJ1-1,TRBV19,TGTGCCAGTAGTTCCCCGACAGGGGGTTGGACTGAAGCTTTCTTT,CASSSPTGGWTEAFF
-,-,TRBJ2-7,TRBV6-6,TGTGCCAGCAGTTTCGCGGACTACGAGCAGTACTTC,CASSFADYEQYF
-,TRBD1,TRBJ1-3,TRBV7-8,TGTGCCAGCAGCTTAATAGCCGGGACAGGCCGACCCTCTGGAAACACCATATATTTT,CASSLIAGTGRPSGNTIYF
-,TRBD1,TRBJ1-6,TRBV5-4,TGTGCCAGCAGCTTGGGGGGACAGGATAATTCACCCCTCCACTTT,CASSLGGQDNSPLHF